The entry that follows covers one T cell receptor (beta chain) sequence. Antigen unknown. Documented treatment: approximately 10-day PBMC culture with coronavirus spike peptide pools or control peptides (ViraFEST assay). V was trimmed by 8 bases and J by 0 bases, leaving 12 bases between them. Germline CDR1 is MNHNS and CDR2 is SASEGT. This CDR3 is built from 14 residues. This sample is drawn from a study of vaccination and CD4 T cells after COVID-19. Across the study: SARS-CoV-2 was confirmed by nasal swab PCR; disease was mild in nine, severe in one. Regarding the study as a whole: Recorded median SARS-CoV-2-reactive clonotype numbers increased from around 20 to 38 without reaching significance.

An Oncomine TCR Beta short-read assay was used to sequence the DNA from cultured CD4+ T cells. Once CD4+ T cells had been cultured, genomic DNA was extracted from them. TCRdb re-called the PCR reads through MiXCR, storing one row per CDR3 protein. Of around 21,000 distinct CDR3 sequences listed, roughly 50% are singletons. The specimen was CD4+ T cells from blood, cultured in vitro. The receptor was derived from a human donor who had recovered from COVID-19. The rearrangement joins TRBV6-1 to TRBJ2-3; D could derive from TRBD1 or TRBD2 (5 bases each). CDR3 amino acids: CASRRGESTDTQYF. In nucleotides, the CDR3 is TGTGCCAGCCGGAGAGGGGAAAGCACAGATACGCAGTATTTT.